The source of this TCR beta chain is a study of OX40 agonist ivuxolimab in advanced cancers. For the study at large: Ivuxolimab, an antibody that agonizes OX40 (CD134), was administered to the patients. Patients receiving dose escalation had hepatocellular carcinoma, melanoma, renal cell or head and neck cancer. Partial responses were achieved by three patients, one with hepatocellular carcinoma and two with cutaneous melanoma.

With 0 bases clipped from V and 8 bases from J, the junction kept 12 bases outside the gene matches. Germline V gives CDR1 KGHSH, CDR2 LQKENI. This CDR3 has 17 residues. The table came from immunoSEQ multiplex PCR; TCRdb's copy has only in-frame clones and leaves some out. The sample records fewer than 200,000 clones, 90% to 95% being singletons. This sequence was found in an adult with an advanced solid tumor such as melanoma, head and neck, liver or kidney cancer. This rearrangement joins TRBV18 to TRBJ1-4; 7 bases line up with TRBD1. The sample in question was CD4+ or CD8+ T cells sorted from blood, obtained in a trial of the OX40 agonist ivuxolimab. The CDR3 sequence is CASSPPRGTEVIEKLFF. CDR3 nucleotide sequence: TGTGCCAGCTCACCACCCCGCGGGACAGAGGTCATCGAAAAACTGTTTTTT.